The 4 T cell receptor beta chains reported below all come from one sample, sequenced in a study of blood T cell repertoires in COVID-19. The method was immunoSEQ multiplex PCR; TCRdb's version includes in-frame clones alone and lacks a portion of them. The sample holds around 75,000 clones, less than 90% seen once. The sample was peripheral blood. Receptor source: a man between 50 and 59 years old with COVID-19, enrolled during active disease.

This chain connects TRBV5-6 to TRBJ2-3; TRBD1 might be the D (6 bases). Trimming cost V 2 bases and J 1 base, with 8 bases left between them. CDR1 is SGHDT and CDR2 is YYEEEE in the germline V gene. The CDR3 runs 14 residues. The CDR3, as DNA: TGTGCCAGCAGCTTTCGACAGGGCACAGATACGCAGTATTTT. Protein product: CASSFRQGTDTQYF.

CDR3 amino acids: CASSARQGGSPLHF. CDR3 bases: TGCGCCAGCAGCGCACGGCAGGGAGGTTCACCCCTCCACTTT. The J gene is TRBJ1-6, the V gene TRBV5-1; TRBD1 might be the D (5 bases). The germline V gene has CDR1 SGHRS and CDR2 YFSETQ. This CDR3 is built from 14 residues. Trimming left V 4 bases short and J 9 bases short, with 14 bases between.

The rearrangement uses TRBV7-8 and TRBJ1-1; weak D call: TRBD1 (5 bases). The V end was cut by 4 bases, the J end by 6 bases, with 15 bases between. In germline, CDR1 is SGHVS, CDR2 FQNEAQ. The CDR3 sequence is 14 residues long. The CDR3 protein is CASSYFNRGSEAFF. In DNA, the CDR3 is TGTGCCAGCAGCTACTTTAATCGGGGGTCTGAAGCTTTCTTT.

The chain carries TRBV12-2 and TRBJ2-3; TRBD2, the table's D call, lacks a check against the DNA. TRBV12-2 is assigned pseudogene status. The CDR3 sequence is 18 residues long. CDR3 sequence: CASRSTRTSGRASDTQYF. DNA for the CDR3: TGTGCAAGTCGCTCGACCCGGACTAGCGGGAGGGCCTCTGATACGCAGTATTTT.